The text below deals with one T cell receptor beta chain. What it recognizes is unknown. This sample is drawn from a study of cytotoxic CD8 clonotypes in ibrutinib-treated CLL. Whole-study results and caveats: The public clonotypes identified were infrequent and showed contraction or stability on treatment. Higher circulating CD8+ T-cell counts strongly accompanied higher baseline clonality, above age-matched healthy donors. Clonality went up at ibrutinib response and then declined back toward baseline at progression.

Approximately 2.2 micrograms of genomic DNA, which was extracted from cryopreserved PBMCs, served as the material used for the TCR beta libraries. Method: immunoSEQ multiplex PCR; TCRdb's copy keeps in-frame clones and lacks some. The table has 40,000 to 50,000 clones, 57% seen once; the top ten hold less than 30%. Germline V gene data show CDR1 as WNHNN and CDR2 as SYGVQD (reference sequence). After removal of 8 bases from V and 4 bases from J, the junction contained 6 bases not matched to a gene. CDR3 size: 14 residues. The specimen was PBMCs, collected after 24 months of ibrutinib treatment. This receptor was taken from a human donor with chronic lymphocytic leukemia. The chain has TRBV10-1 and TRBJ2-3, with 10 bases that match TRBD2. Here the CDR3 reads CASQGTSVSDTQYF. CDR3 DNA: TGCGCCAGCCAGGGGACTAGCGTGTCAGATACGCAGTATTTT.